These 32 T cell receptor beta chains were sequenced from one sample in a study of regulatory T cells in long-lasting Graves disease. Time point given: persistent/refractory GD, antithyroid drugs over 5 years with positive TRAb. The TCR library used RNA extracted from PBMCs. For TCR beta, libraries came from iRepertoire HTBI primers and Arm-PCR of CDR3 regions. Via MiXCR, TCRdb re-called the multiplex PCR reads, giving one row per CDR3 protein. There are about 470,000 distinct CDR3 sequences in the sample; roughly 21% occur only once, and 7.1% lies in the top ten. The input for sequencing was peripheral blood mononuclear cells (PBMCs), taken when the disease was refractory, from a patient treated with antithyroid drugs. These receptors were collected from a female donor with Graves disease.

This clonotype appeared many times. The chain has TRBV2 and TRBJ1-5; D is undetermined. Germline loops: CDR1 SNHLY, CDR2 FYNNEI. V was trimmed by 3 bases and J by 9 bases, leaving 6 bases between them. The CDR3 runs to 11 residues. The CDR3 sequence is CASSDPGPQHF. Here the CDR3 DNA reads TGTGCCAGCAGTGACCCCGGGCCCCAGCATTTT.

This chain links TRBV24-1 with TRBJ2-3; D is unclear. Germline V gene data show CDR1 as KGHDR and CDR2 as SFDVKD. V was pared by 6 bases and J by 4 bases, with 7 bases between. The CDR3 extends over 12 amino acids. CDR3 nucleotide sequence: TGTGCCACCAGTCTTGGGGCAGATACGCAGTATTTT. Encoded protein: CATSLGADTQYF.

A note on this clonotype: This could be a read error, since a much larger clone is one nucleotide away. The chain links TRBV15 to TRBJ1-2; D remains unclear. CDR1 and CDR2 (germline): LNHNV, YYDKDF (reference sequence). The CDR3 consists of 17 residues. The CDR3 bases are TGTGTCACCAGCAGAGATTCTTCGCAGAGGGAGGACTATGGCTACACCTTC. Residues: CVTSRDSSQREDYGYTF.

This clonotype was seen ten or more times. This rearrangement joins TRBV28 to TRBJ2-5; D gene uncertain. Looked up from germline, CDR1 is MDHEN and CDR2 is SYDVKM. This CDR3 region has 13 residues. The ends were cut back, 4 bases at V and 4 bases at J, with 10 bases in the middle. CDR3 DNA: TGTGCCAGCAGTTCCCTCCGCCGAGAGACCCAGTACTTC. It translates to CASSSLRRETQYF.

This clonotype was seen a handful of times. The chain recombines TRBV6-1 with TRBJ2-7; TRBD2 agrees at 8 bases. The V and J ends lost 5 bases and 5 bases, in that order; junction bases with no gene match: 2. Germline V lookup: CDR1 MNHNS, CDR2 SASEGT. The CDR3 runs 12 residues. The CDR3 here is CASSLSGNEQYF. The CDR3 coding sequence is TGTGCCAGCAGTCTTAGCGGGAACGAGCAGTACTTC.

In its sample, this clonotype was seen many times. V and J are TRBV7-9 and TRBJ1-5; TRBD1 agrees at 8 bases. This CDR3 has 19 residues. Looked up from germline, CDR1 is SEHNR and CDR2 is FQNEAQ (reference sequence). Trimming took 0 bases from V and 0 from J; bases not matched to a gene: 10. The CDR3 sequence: CASSLAPGTGGRSNQPQHF. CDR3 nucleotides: TGTGCCAGCAGCTTAGCTCCCGGGACAGGTGGTCGTAGCAATCAGCCCCAGCATTTT.

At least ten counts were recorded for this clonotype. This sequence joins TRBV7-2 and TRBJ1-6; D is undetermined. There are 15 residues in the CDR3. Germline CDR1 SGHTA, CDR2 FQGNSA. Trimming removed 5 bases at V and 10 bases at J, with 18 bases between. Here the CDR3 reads CASSRRQATGSPLHF. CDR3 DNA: TGTGCCAGCAGCCGCAGGCAGGCAACGGGGTCACCCCTCCACTTT.

The CDR3 nucleotides read TGTGCCAGCAGTTTCGACGGAGGTAACACTGAAGCTTTCTTT. Protein sequence: CASSFDGGNTEAFF. The chain joins TRBV6-2 or TRBV6-3 to TRBJ1-1; D gene unclear. The length of the CDR3 is 14 residues. Looked up from germline, CDR1 is MNHEY and CDR2 is SVGEGT. Trimming stripped 4 bases from V and 2 bases from J, with 11 bases between.

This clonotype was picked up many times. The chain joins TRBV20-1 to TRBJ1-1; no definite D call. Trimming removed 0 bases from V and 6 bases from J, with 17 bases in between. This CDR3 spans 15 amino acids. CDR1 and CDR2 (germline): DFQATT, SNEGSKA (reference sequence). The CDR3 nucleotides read TGCAGTGCTAGAGAACCGACCTTCATGAGGGCTGAAGCTTTCTTT. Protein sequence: CSAREPTFMRAEAFF.

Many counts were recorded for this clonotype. The CDR3 region is CASSLQTGHGETQYF. For the CDR3, the DNA is TGTGCCAGCAGTCTTCAGACAGGTCACGGGGAGACCCAGTACTTC. The chain employs TRBV6-1 and TRBJ2-5, with TRBD1 as a possible D gene (6 bases). V dropped 5 bases and J dropped 5 bases, with 18 bases sitting between them. Germline CDR1 and CDR2: MNHNS and SASEGT. This CDR3 region has 15 residues.

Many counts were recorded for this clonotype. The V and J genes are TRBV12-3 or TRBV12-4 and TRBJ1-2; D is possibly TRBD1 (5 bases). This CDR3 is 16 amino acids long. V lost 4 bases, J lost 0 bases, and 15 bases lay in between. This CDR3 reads CASSSPRQLSNYGYTF. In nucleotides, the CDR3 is TGTGCCAGCAGTTCACCGAGACAGCTCTCTAACTATGGCTACACCTTC.

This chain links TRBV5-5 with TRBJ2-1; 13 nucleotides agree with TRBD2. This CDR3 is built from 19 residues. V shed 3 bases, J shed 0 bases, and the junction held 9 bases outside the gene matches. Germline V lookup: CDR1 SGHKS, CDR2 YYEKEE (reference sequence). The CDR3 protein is CASSSGLAGAPSSYNEQFF. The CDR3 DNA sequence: TGTGCCAGCAGCTCCGGACTAGCGGGAGCTCCAAGCTCCTACAATGAGCAGTTCTTC.

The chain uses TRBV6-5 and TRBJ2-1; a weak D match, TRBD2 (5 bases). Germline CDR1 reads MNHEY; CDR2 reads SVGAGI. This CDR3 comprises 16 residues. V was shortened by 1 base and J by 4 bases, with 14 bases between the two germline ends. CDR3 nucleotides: TGTGCCAGCAGTTACTTTGCCCGGGAACTATACAATGAGCAGTTCTTC. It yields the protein CASSYFARELYNEQFF.

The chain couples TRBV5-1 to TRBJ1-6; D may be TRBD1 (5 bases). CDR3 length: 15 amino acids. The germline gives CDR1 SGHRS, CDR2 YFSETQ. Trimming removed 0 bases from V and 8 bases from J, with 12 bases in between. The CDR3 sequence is CASSLAGAGDSPLHF. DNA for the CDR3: TGCGCCAGCAGCTTGGCCGGGGCGGGGGATTCACCCCTCCACTTT.

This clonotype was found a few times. CDR3 sequence (DNA): TGTGCCAGCAGCTCCGGTGACAGGAACACTGAAGCTTTCTTT. Amino acid sequence: CASSSGDRNTEAFF. The chain links TRBV7-3 to TRBJ1-1, with TRBD1 as a possible D gene (5 bases). The germline V gene has CDR1 SGHTA and CDR2 FQGTGA. V was pared by 4 bases and J by 1 base, with 10 bases between. CDR3 length equals 14 residues.

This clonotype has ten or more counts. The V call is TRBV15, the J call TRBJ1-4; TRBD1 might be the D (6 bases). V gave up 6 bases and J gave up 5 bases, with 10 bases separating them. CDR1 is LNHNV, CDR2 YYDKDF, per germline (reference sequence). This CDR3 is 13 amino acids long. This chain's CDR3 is CATRGAQNEKLFF. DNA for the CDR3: TGTGCCACCAGGGGGGCGCAAAATGAAAAACTGTTTTTT.

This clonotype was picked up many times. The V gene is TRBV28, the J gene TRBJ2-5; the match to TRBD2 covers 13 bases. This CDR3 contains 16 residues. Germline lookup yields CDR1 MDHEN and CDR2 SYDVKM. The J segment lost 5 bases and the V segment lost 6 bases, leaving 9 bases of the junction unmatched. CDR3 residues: CASSSTSGGDRETQYF. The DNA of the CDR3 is TGTGCCAGCAGCTCAACTAGCGGGGGGGATAGGGAGACCCAGTACTTC.

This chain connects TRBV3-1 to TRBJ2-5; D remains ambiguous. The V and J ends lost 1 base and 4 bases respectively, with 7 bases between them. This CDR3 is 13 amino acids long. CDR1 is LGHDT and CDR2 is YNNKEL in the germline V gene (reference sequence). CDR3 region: CASSQGSTETQYF. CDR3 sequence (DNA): TGTGCCAGCAGCCAAGGTTCAACAGAGACCCAGTACTTC.

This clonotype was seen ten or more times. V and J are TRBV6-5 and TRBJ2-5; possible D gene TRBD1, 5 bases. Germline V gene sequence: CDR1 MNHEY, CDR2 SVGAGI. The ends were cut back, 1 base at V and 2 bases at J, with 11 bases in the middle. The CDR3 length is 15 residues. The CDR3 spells CASSYFQGLQETQYF. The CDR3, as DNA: TGTGCCAGCAGTTACTTCCAGGGCCTTCAAGAGACCCAGTACTTC.

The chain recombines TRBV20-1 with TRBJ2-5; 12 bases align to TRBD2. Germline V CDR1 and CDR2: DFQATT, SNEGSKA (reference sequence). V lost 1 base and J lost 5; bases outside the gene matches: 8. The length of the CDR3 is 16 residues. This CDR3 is CSARGLAGARGETQYF. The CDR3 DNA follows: TGCAGTGCTAGAGGACTAGCGGGGGCGAGGGGGGAGACCCAGTACTTC.

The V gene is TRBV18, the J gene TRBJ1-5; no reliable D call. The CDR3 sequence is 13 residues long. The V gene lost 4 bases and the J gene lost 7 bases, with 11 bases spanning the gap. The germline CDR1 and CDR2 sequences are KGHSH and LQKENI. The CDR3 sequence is CASSLTQSQPQHF. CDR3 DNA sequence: TGTGCCAGCTCACTAACTCAGTCACAGCCCCAGCATTTT.

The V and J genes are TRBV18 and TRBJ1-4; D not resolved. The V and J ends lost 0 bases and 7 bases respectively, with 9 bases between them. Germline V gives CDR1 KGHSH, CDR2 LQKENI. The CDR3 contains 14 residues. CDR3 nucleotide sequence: TGTGCCAGCTCACCACCGTTAACACGTGAAAAACTGTTTTTT. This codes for CASSPPLTREKLFF. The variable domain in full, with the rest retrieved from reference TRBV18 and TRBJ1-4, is NAGVMQNPRHLVRRRGQEARLRCSPMKGHSHVYWYRQLPEEGLKFMVYLQKENIIDESGMPKERFSAEFPKEGPSILRIQQVVRGDSAAYFCASSPPLTREKLFFGSGTQLSVL.

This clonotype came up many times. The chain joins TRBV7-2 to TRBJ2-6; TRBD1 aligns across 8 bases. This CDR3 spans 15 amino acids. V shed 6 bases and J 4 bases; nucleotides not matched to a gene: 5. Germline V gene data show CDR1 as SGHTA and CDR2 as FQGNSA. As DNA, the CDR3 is TGTGCCAGCAGGCAGGGGGCTGGGGGGGCCAACGTCCTGACTTTC. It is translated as CASRQGAGGANVLTF.

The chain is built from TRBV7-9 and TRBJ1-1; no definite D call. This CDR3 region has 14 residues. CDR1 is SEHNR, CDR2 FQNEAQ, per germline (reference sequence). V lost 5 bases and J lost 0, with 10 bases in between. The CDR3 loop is CASSNPFMNTEAFF. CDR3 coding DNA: TGTGCCAGCAGCAACCCCTTTATGAACACTGAAGCTTTCTTT.

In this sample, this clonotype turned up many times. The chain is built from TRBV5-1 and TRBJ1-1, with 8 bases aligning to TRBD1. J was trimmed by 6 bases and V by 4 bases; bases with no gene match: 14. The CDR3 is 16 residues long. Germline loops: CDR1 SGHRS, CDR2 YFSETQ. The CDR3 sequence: CASSPAMRQGLAEAFF. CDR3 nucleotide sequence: TGCGCCAGCAGCCCGGCCATGAGACAGGGGTTGGCTGAAGCTTTCTTT.

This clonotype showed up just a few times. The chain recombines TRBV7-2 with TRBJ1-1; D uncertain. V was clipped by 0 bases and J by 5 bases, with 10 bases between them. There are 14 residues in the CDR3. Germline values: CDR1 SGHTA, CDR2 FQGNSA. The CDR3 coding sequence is TGTGCCAGCAGCTTAGCGACCCCGGGGACTGAAGCTTTCTTT. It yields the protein CASSLATPGTEAFF.

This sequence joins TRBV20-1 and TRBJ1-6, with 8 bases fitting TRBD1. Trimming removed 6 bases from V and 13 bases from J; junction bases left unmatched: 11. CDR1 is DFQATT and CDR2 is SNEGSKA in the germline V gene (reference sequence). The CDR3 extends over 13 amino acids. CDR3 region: CSAPPGQGLPLHF. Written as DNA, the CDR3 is TGCAGTGCCCCCCCCGGACAGGGACTCCCCCTCCACTTT.

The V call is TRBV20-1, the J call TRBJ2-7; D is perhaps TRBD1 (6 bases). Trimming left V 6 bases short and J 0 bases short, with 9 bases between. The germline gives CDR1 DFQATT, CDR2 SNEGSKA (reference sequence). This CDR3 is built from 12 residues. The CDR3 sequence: CSAWDNSYEQYF. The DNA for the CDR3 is TGCAGTGCCTGGGACAACTCCTACGAGCAGTACTTC.

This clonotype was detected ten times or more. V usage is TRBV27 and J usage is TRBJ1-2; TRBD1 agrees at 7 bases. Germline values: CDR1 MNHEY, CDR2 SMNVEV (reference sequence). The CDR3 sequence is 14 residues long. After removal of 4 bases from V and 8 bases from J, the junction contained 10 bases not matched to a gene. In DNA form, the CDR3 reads TGTGCCAGCAGTTCCGGGCAGGGGGTTGGCGGCTACACCTTC. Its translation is CASSSGQGVGGYTF.

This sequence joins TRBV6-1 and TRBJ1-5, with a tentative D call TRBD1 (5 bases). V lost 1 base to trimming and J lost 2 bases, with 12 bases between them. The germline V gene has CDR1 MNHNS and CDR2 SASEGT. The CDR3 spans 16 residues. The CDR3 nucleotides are TGTGCCAGCAGTGAAGATGGGGGTACGGGCAATCAGCCCCAGCATTTT. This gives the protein CASSEDGGTGNQPQHF.

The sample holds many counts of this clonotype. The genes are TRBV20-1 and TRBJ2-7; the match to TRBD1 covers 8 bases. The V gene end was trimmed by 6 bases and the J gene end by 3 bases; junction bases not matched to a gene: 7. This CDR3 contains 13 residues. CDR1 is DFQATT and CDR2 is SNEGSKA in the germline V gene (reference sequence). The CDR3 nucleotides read TGCAGTGCCAGGGGGCGACAGAGCTACGAGCAGTACTTC. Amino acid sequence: CSARGRQSYEQYF.

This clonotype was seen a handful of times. The CDR3 loop reads CASSPGLADLYEQYF. As DNA, the CDR3 is TGTGCCAGCAGCCCCGGACTAGCGGACTTATACGAGCAGTACTTC. The V gene is TRBV3-1, the J gene TRBJ2-7, with 10 positions matching TRBD2. Trimming cost V 4 bases and J 4 bases; bases outside gene matches: 7. Germline V gene lookup returns CDR1 LGHDT and CDR2 YNNKEL (reference sequence). The CDR3 is 15 amino acids.